This T cell receptor beta chain was documented in a study of blood T cells in healthy people across ages. Whole-study findings and limits: Not knowing donor CMV status may have confounded expanded clonotype changes. The long-lived group displayed more naive CD4+ cells, plus higher diversity, than the aged donors did.

Combining a sample-barcoded 5' primer with a J-beta primer mix, a second PCR ran for roughly 7 to 11 cycles. Each cDNA was tagged by a template-switch adaptor containing 12 random nucleotides. Using its own MiXCR run on the 5' RACE reads, TCRdb lists one record per CDR3 protein. The sample shows 800,000 or so distinct CDR3 sequences, 62% of them seen only once. CDR3 length equals 17 residues. V lost 3 bases to trimming and J lost 0 bases, with 12 bases between them. Germline V CDR1 and CDR2: SGHTA, FQGTGA. In its sample, this clonotype was seen once. Its target is not known. The sequence was obtained from a man in his thirties or forties in good health. The chain couples TRBV7-3 to TRBJ2-6; TRBD2 is a possible D gene (5 bases). Sequencing was done on a sample of blood. The CDR3 DNA follows: TGTGCCAGCAGCTTCGGTTTTGGAGGCTCTGGGGCCAACGTCCTGACTTTC. Its protein is CASSFGFGGSGANVLTF.